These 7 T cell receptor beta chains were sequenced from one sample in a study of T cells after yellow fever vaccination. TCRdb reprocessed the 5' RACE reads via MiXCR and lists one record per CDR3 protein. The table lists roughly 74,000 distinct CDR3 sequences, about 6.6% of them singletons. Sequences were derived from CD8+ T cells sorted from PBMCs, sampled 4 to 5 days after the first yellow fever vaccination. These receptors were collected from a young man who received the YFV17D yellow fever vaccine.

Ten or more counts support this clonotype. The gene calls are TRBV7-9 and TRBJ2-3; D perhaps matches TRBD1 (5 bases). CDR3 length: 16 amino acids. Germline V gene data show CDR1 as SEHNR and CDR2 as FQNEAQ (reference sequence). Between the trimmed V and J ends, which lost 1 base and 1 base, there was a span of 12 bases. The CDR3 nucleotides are TGTGCCAGCAGCTTAGTATGGGGCGCCGGCACAGATACGCAGTATTTT. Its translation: CASSLVWGAGTDTQYF. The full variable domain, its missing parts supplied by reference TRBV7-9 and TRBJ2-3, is DTGVSQNPRHKITKRGQNVTFRCDPISEHNRLYWYRQTLGQGPEFLTYFQNEAQLEKSRLLSDRFSAERPKGSFSTLEIQRTEQGDSAMYLCASSLVWGAGTDTQYFGPGTRLTVL.

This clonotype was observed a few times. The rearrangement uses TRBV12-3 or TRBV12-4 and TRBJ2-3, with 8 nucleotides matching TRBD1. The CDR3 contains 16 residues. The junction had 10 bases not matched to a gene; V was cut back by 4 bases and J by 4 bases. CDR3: CASSSRQGPSPDTQYF. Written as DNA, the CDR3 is TGTGCCAGCAGTTCCAGACAGGGGCCGTCCCCAGATACGCAGTATTTT.

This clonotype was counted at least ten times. The CDR3 is CATSDVQGIAGELFF. The CDR3 DNA is TGTGCCACCAGTGATGTACAGGGAATCGCCGGGGAGCTGTTTTTT. The V gene is TRBV24-1, the J gene TRBJ2-2; the D gene is possibly TRBD1 (6 bases). V lost 3 bases, J lost 6 bases, and 13 bases lay in between. The CDR3 is made up of 15 amino acids. In germline, CDR1 is KGHDR, CDR2 SFDVKD.

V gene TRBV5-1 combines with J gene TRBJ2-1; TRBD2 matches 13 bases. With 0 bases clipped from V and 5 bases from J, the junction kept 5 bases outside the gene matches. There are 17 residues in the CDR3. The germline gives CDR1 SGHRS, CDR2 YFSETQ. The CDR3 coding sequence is TGCGCCAGCAGCTTGGCAGGACTAGCGGGGGCCCACAATGAGCAGTTCTTC. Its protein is CASSLAGLAGAHNEQFF.

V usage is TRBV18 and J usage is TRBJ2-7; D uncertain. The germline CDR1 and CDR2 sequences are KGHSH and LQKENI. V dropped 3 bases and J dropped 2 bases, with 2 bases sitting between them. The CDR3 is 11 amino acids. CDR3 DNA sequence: TGTGCCAGCTCACCGACCTACGAGCAGTACGTC. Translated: CASSPTYEQYV.

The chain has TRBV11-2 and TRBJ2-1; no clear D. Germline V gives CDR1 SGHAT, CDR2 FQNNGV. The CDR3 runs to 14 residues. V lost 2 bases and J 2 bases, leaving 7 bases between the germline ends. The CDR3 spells CASSLPGTYNEQFF. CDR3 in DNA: TGTGCCAGCAGCTTACCTGGGACCTACAATGAGCAGTTCTTC.

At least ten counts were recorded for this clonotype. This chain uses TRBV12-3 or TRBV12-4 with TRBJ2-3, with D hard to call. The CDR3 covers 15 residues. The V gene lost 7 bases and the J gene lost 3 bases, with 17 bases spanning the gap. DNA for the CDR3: TGTGCCAGCACCTCGGACGCCCAGAGGACAGATACGCAGTATTTT. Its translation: CASTSDAQRTDTQYF.